One T cell receptor (beta chain) is described in this entry. What it recognizes is unknown. An overlapping HIV-1 Gag peptide pool stimulated these cells at 1 ug/peptide/mL. CD40L/CD69 double-negative CD45RO-high memory CD4+ T cells were collected. The data were obtained in a study of persistence of HIV-infected CD4 T cells. Study at large: Two participants gave one leukapheresis sample; others gave up to about 200 mL blood repeatedly. Findings and caveats of the study: Antigen-responding cells were enriched for degenerate expanded CDR3beta sequences.

This CDR3 region has 16 residues. V lost 1 base to trimming and J lost 4 bases, with 20 bases between them. Germline V gene sequence: CDR1 GTSNPN, CDR2 SVGIG (reference sequence). The immunoSEQ assay was version 4, run in survey mode. Clones were sequenced by immunoSEQ multiplex PCR, and TCRdb holds only the in-frame ones, with some missing. The repertoire holds approximately 40,000 clones, more than 75% seen once, with approximately 15% in the top ten. The rearrangement joins TRBV30 to TRBJ2-7; D is possibly TRBD1 or TRBD2 (5 bases each). The clonotype originates from an adult man with HIV who was CMV-seropositive. The starting material was CD4+ T cells sorted from PBMCs after approximately 20-hour stimulation, obtained from a patient who received antiretroviral therapy. The CDR3 protein is CAWSASGSPGMYEQYF. Here the CDR3 DNA reads TGTGCCTGGAGTGCTTCAGGGTCCCCCGGGATGTACGAGCAGTACTTC.